The entry that follows covers one T cell receptor (beta chain) sequence. The source of the sample is a study of cytomegalovirus exposure and HLA in healthy donors. This PCR relied on a set of 60 Vbeta primers and 13 Jbeta primers. The data were produced by immunoSEQ multiplex PCR, yet TCRdb's version contains in-frame clones alone and is incomplete. This repertoire includes around 100,000 clones. V was cut by 6 bases and J by 0 bases, with 12 bases left in between. The germline V gene has CDR1 MNHEY and CDR2 SVGAGI. This CDR3 has 15 residues. The chain is built from TRBV6-5 and TRBJ1-3; possible D gene TRBD1, 5 bases. Specimen: PBMCs. This clonotype was obtained from a man in his fifties in good health and CMV-seronegative. The CDR3 DNA reads TGTGCCAGCAGGGCAGGGCCGAACTCTGGAAACACCATATATTTT. Amino acids: CASRAGPNSGNTIYF.